This TCR beta chain was retrieved from a study of shared clonotypes between healthy human individuals. Across the study: Donors, aged 18 to 49, were a couple of women and three men.

Clones were read by immunoSEQ multiplex PCR, and TCRdb kept only the in-frame ones, dropping some. The top ten clones hold around 0.3% of a sample with approximately 350,000 clones, roughly 96% of them seen once. Overall study findings and caveats: A few donors shared approximately 5% of their naive CD4 clonotypes.

In regard to this clone: Its antigen is still unknown. The junction departs from the called germline gene at one end, perhaps through a read error.

Within Nashville, Tennessee resided all donors, each a Caucasian adult. This TCR was sampled from a man aged 30 to 39 in good health. The sample taken for sequencing was memory CD8+ T cells sorted from blood. Subset reported: CD45RO+ cells pooled with CCR7-negative TemRA cells.

CDR3 region: CASSQLPGTSSYNEQLF. In DNA, the CDR3 is TGTGCCAGCAGCCAACTCCCCGGGACTAGCTCCTACAATGAGCAGCTCTTC. This chain links TRBV16 with TRBJ2-1, with 9 nucleotides matching TRBD2. Germline-derived CDR1 and CDR2 are KGHSY and FQNENV. CDR3 size: 17 residues.